This TCR beta chain was observed in a study of blood T cell repertoires in COVID-19. The J segment lost 0 bases and the V segment lost 3 bases, leaving 5 bases of the junction unmatched. The CDR3 has 16 amino acids. Germline V gene sequence: CDR1 SGHDN, CDR2 FVKESK. Repertoires were generated with immunoSEQ multiplex PCR, while TCRdb's copy carries only in-frame clones and drops some. The sample yields roughly 130,000 clones, more than 75% seen once. This TCR was sampled from a man in his sixties with COVID-19, enrolled during active disease. Sample: peripheral blood. This chain joins TRBV14 and TRBJ2-7, with 10 bases lining up with TRBD2. CDR3 nucleotide sequence: TGTGCCAGCAGCCACGGTAGCGGGAGGCCCTCCTACGAGCAGTACTTC. Its protein product is CASSHGSGRPSYEQYF.